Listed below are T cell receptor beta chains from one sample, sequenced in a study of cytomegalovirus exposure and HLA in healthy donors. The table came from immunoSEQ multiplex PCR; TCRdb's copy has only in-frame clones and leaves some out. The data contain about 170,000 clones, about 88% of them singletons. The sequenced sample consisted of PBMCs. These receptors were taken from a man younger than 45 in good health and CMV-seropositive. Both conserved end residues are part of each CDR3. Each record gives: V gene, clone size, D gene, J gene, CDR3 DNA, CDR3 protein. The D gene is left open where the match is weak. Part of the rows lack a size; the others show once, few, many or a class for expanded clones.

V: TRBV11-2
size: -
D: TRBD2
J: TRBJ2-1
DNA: TGTGCCAGCGAAGGGACTAGCTCCTACAATGAGCAGTTCTTC
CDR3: CASEGTSSYNEQFF

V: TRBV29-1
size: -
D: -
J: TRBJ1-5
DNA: TGCAGCGTTGAACAGTACCAGCCCCAGCATTTT
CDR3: CSVEQYQPQHF

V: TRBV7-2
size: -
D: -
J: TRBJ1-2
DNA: TGTGCCAGCAGCTTAGGTGGGGGGGTAAACTATGGCTACACCTTC
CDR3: CASSLGGGVNYGYTF

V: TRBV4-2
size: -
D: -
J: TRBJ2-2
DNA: TGTGCCAGCAGGGGTGGGTCTGGAGTATGGACCGGGAAGCTGTTTTTT
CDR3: CASRGGSGVWTGKLFF

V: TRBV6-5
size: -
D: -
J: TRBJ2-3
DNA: TGTGCCAGCAGTTACGCTCCTAGCAGGACCACAGATACGCAGTATTTT
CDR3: CASSYAPSRTTDTQYF

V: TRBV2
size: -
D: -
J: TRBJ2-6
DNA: TGTGCCAGCAGTGTGACAGTATCCTCTGGGGCCAACGTCCTGACTTTC
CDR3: CASSVTVSSGANVLTF

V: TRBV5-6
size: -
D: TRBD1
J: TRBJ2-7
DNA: TGTGCCAGCAGTCGGACAGGATCCCGCTACGAGCAGTACTTC
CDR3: CASSRTGSRYEQYF

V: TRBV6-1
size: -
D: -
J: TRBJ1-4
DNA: TGTGCCAGCAGTGATTCAGGGCTCGGTGAAAAACTGTTTTTT
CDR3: CASSDSGLGEKLFF

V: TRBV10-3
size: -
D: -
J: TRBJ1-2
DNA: TGTGCCATCAGTGAGTCGGGCGGGTTCACATCTGGCTACACCTTC
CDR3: CAISESGGFTSGYTF

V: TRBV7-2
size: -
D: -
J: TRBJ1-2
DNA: TGTGCCAGCAGCTTAGCTGTACGACAGAGTGATAACTATGGCTACACCTTC
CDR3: CASSLAVRQSDNYGYTF

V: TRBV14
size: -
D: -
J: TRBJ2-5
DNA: TGTGCCAGCAGCCAAAGGGGGACGGCTCAAGAGACCCAGTACTTC
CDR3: CASSQRGTAQETQYF

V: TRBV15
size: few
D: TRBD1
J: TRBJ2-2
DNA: TGTGCCACCAGCAGAGATCTGGTAGCGGCCCAGGGGGCACCCGGGGAGCTGTTTTTT
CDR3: CATSRDLVAAQGAPGELFF

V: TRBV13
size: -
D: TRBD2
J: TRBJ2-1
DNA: TGTGCCAGCAGCTTAGGGGTACTAGCGGGAGGTGGTGAGCAGTTCTTC
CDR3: CASSLGVLAGGGEQFF

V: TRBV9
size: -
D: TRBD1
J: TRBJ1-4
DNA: TGTGCCAGCAGCCCCGGACAGGTTTCTGAAAAACTGTTTTTT
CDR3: CASSPGQVSEKLFF

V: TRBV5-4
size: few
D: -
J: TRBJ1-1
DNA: TGTGCCAGCAGCACAGGGTACACTGAAGCTTTCTTT
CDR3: CASSTGYTEAFF

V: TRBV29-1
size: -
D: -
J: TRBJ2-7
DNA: TGCAGCGTTGAAGCGGAGGAAGGGTCCCACGAGCAGTACTTC
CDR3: CSVEAEEGSHEQYF

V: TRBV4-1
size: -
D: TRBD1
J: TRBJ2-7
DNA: TGCGCCAGCAGCCACCGACAGGGGCCAGCCTACGAGCAGTACTTC
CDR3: CASSHRQGPAYEQYF

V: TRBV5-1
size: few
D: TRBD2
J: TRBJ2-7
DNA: TGCGCCAGCAGCTTGGCCGCTAGCGGGAGTGTCGAGCAGTACTTC
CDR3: CASSLAASGSVEQYF

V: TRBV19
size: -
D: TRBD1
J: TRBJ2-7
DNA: TGTGCCAGTAGTTCCCGGGACAGGGTTCGCGAGCAGTACTTC
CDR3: CASSSRDRVREQYF

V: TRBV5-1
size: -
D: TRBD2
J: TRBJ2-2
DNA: TGCGCCAGCAGCCCTCGACTATCCGGGACTAGCGGGATTTTAACCGGGGAGCTGTTTTTT
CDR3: CASSPRLSGTSGILTGELFF

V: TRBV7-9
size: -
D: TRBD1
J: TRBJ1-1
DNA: TGTTCCAGCAGCTTACAGGGGCCGGCTGCTTTCTTT
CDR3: CSSSLQGPAAFF

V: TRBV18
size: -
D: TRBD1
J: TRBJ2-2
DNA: TGTGCCAGCTCACCAGGGCAGGGGGACCGCACCGGGGAGCTGTTTTTT
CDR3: CASSPGQGDRTGELFF

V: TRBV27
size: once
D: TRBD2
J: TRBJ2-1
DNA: TGTGCCACCCAAAGCGGGAACTCCTACAATGAGCAGTTCTTC
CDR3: CATQSGNSYNEQFF

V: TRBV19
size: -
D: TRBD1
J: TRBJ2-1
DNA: TGTGCCAGCGCGGACAGGAGCTCCTACAATGAGCAGTTCTTC
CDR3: CASADRSSYNEQFF

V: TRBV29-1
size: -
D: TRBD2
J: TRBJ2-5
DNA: TGCAGCGTTGAAGATGACGCGGGAGCGTTCCAAGAGACCCAGTACTTC
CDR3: CSVEDDAGAFQETQYF

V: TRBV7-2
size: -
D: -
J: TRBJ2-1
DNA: TGTGCCAGCAGCTTTAGCGGAAGCTCCTACAATGAGCAGTTCTTC
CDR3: CASSFSGSSYNEQFF

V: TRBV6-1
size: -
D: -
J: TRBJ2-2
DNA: TGTGCCAGCAATGCAGATAACACCGGGGAGCTGTTTTTT
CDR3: CASNADNTGELFF